The 18 T cell receptor beta chains below were found in one sample sequenced in a study of beta chain features in type 1 diabetes (dated by TCRdb to 2017 to 2018). Receptor libraries were prepared by the immunoSEQ multiplex PCR assay. The entire amount of isolated RNA was reverse transcribed using the High Capacity cDNA Reverse Transcription Kit, so the sequenced TCRB transcripts were expressed ones. This immuneACCESS table, as held by TCRdb, lists in-frame sequences with V and J called but not all clones. Of the missing ones, under half trace to an unresolved V gene in checked studies; the others have no known cause. Here the sample has around 340,000 clones; 6.5% to 10% occur a single time. The ten largest make up around 0.45% of the sample. The sequenced sample consisted of central memory CD4+ T cells from blood. The receptors come from a woman under 30 in good health.

The rearrangement links TRBV28 to TRBJ2-7; TRBD2 agrees at 12 bases. The CDR3 is made up of 13 amino acids. The junction had 0 bases not matched to a gene; V was cut back by 6 bases and J by 3 bases. CDR1 MDHEN and CDR2 SYDVKM come from the germline V gene. The CDR3 nucleotides are TGTGCCAGCAGGACTAGCGGGAGCTACGAGCAGTACTTC. Translating it yields CASRTSGSYEQYF.

This CDR3 is CASSLASGYPYNEQFF. CDR3 coding DNA: TGTGCCAGCAGCCTTGCGTCAGGTTATCCGTACAATGAGCAGTTCTTC. The rearrangement uses TRBV7-9 and TRBJ2-1; D is unclear. Trimming removed 5 bases at V and 4 bases at J, with 18 bases between. Germline lookup yields CDR1 SEHNR and CDR2 FQNEAQ (reference sequence). The CDR3 totals 16 residues.

This clone was observed a handful of times. This chain joins TRBV27 and TRBJ2-7; no reliable D call. Trimming cost V 6 bases and J 5 bases, with 11 bases left between them. Germline values: CDR1 MNHEY, CDR2 SMNVEV (reference sequence). This CDR3 region has 12 residues. In DNA form, the CDR3 reads TGTGCCAGCAGACTTCGGCCTGACGAGCAGTACTTC. Residues: CASRLRPDEQYF.

This clone was detected only a few times. This rearrangement joins TRBV10-3 to TRBJ1-5; D is possibly TRBD1 (6 bases). Per the germline V gene, CDR1 is ENHRY and CDR2 is SYGVKD. The CDR3 contains 14 residues. V was clipped by 11 bases and J by 0 bases, with 14 bases between them. The CDR3 here is CAAADSNSNQPQHF. The CDR3 nucleotides are TGTGCCGCTGCGGACAGCAATAGCAATCAGCCCCAGCATTTT.

This clone was detected many times. The CDR3 spells CASTRTTNEKLFF. DNA for the CDR3: TGTGCCAGCACAAGGACGACTAATGAAAAACTGTTTTTT. The chain recombines TRBV28 with TRBJ1-4; D unresolved. The V and J ends lost 7 bases and 2 bases respectively, with 8 bases between them. CDR1 is MDHEN, CDR2 SYDVKM, per germline. The CDR3 consists of 13 residues.

The chain recombines TRBV7-8 with TRBJ2-7, with a possible D match to TRBD1 (5 bases). CDR3 length: 15 residues. Trimming removed 0 bases from V and 3 bases from J, with 12 bases in between. Per the germline V gene, CDR1 is SGHVS and CDR2 is FQNEAQ. The CDR3 spells CASSLAGRALYEQYF. The DNA for the CDR3 is TGTGCCAGCAGCTTAGCGGGCAGGGCTCTCTACGAGCAGTACTTC.

At least ten counts were recorded for this clone. The J gene is TRBJ2-7, the V gene TRBV7-9; 12 nucleotides line up with TRBD2. The CDR3 length is 16 residues. CDR1 SEHNR and CDR2 FQNEAQ come from the germline V gene (reference sequence). The V segment lost 4 bases and the J segment 4 bases; nucleotides outside the gene matches: 8. DNA of the CDR3: TGTGCCAGCAGCTCGAGTTTGGGACTAGCGGGTTACGAGCAGTACTTC. Amino acid sequence: CASSSSLGLAGYEQYF.

The chain is built from TRBV7-2 and TRBJ2-3; 9 positions agree with TRBD2. The trim removed 3 bases at V and 2 bases at J, leaving 6 bases unmatched. CDR1 SGHTA and CDR2 FQGNSA come from the germline V gene. The CDR3 covers 16 residues. The CDR3 DNA follows: TGTGCCAGCAGCTTCCGACTAGCGGAACCCACAGATACGCAGTATTTT. Residues: CASSFRLAEPTDTQYF.

A word on this clone: Other DNA sequences of this sample code for an identical CDR3. The rearrangement joins TRBV28 to TRBJ2-7; 8 nucleotides match TRBD1. This CDR3 is 12 amino acids long. The germline gives CDR1 MDHEN, CDR2 SYDVKM. The junction had 1 base not matched to a gene; V was cut back by 5 bases and J by 4 bases. CDR3 in amino acids: CASSGTGYEQYF. DNA for the CDR3: TGTGCCAGCAGTGGGACAGGATACGAGCAGTACTTC.

This CDR3 reads CASSTEETQYF. The CDR3 coding sequence is TGTGCCAGCTCCACCGAGGAGACCCAGTACTTC. The chain joins TRBV6-6 to TRBJ2-5, with D unclear. The V end was cut by 8 bases, the J end by 5 bases, with 9 bases between. CDR1 is MNHNY, CDR2 SVGAGI, per germline (reference sequence). The CDR3 totals 11 residues.

The chain uses TRBV27 and TRBJ2-1, with D tentatively TRBD2 (5 bases). Trimming shortened V by 1 base and J by 9 bases, and 10 bases separated the two germline ends. The CDR3 consists of 13 residues. Germline V gene lookup returns CDR1 MNHEY and CDR2 SMNVEV (reference sequence). CDR3 DNA sequence: TGTGCCAGCAGTTTATGGTCGGGAATTGAGCAGTTCTTC. Translated, it gives CASSLWSGIEQFF.

This rearrangement joins TRBV4-2 to TRBJ1-2; D perhaps matches TRBD1 (6 bases). Trimming shortened V by 0 bases and J by 6 bases, and 17 bases separated the two germline ends. From germline, CDR1 is LGHNA and CDR2 YNFKEQ. CDR3 length: 16 residues. The CDR3 DNA is TGTGCCAGCAGCCAAGAAGATACAGGGTCCCGAGATGGCTACACCTTC. It yields the protein CASSQEDTGSRDGYTF.

The V gene is TRBV11-2, the J gene TRBJ1-5; D not certain. This CDR3 has 13 residues. CDR1 is SGHAT, CDR2 FQNNGV, per germline. V lost 1 base, J lost 7 bases, and 8 bases lay in between. The CDR3 DNA sequence: TGTGCCAGCAGCTTAGGCATGACCCAGCCCCAGCATTTT. This encodes CASSLGMTQPQHF.

The chain's CDR3 is CASTPGQGLLYPKNIQYF. CDR3 DNA: TGTGCCAGCACTCCGGGACAGGGGTTACTTTATCCCAAAAACATTCAGTACTTC. This rearrangement joins TRBV2 to TRBJ2-4, with 10 bases that match TRBD1. CDR3 size: 18 residues. The germline gives CDR1 SNHLY, CDR2 FYNNEI. J lost 2 bases, V lost 7 bases, and 14 bases had no gene match.

There are a few counts of this clone. The CDR3 is CASTLGTSSYNEQFF. CDR3 DNA: TGTGCCAGCACCCTAGGGACTAGCAGTTACAATGAGCAGTTCTTC. The chain couples TRBV7-2 to TRBJ2-1, with 9 bases fitting TRBD2. V lost 7 bases and J lost 4; bases outside the gene matches: 8. Germline V CDR1 and CDR2: SGHTA, FQGNSA. This CDR3 is 15 amino acids long.

This clone was picked up a small number of times. CDR3 sequence: CASSAETEGFYYGYTF. CDR3 in DNA: TGTGCCAGCAGCGCGGAGACGGAGGGGTTTTACTATGGCTACACCTTC. The chain combines TRBV5-6 with TRBJ1-2, with TRBD1 as a possible D gene (5 bases). Trimming pared 4 bases from V and 3 bases from J, leaving 19 bases between. CDR1 is SGHDT, CDR2 YYEEEE, per germline. The CDR3 has 16 amino acids. The full variable domain, in which reference TRBV5-6 and TRBJ1-2 provide the parts outside the CDR3, is DAGVTQSPTHLIKTRGQQVTLRCSPKSGHDTVSWYQQALGQGPQFIFQYYEEEERQRGNFPDRFSGHQFPNYSSELNVNALLLGDSALYLCASSAETEGFYYGYTFGSGTRLTVV.

This clone showed up many times. The gene calls are TRBV2 and TRBJ1-4; no reliable D call. Trimming removed 4 bases from V and 8 bases from J, with 14 bases in between. Germline values: CDR1 SNHLY, CDR2 FYNNEI. CDR3 length equals 14 residues. CDR3 sequence reads: CASSVRAVGEKLFF. The CDR3 DNA is TGTGCCAGCAGTGTCCGGGCTGTCGGAGAAAAACTGTTTTTT.

This clone was seen only a few times. CDR3 nucleotides: TGTGCCAGCAACAAACAGGGTAGGACTGAAGCTTTCTTT. It specifies CASNKQGRTEAFF. This chain connects TRBV6-1 to TRBJ1-1; D is perhaps TRBD1 (6 bases). Germline values: CDR1 MNHNS, CDR2 SASEGT. V shed 7 bases and J shed 5 bases, with 14 bases lying between them. The CDR3 spans 13 residues.